These 5 T cell receptor beta chains were all obtained from the same sample, sequenced in a study of regulatory T cells in long-lasting Graves disease. The sample's time point: persistent/refractory GD, antithyroid drugs over 5 years with positive TRAb. PBMC-extracted RNA yielded the TCR library. Sequencing libraries for TCR beta were prepared with iRepertoire HTBI primers and Arm-PCR of CDR3 regions. TCRdb re-analysed the multiplex PCR reads in MiXCR, keeping a single row per CDR3 protein. There are around 460,000 distinct CDR3 sequences in the sample; roughly 21% occur only once, and around 7% lies in the top ten. Sequences were derived from peripheral blood mononuclear cells (PBMCs), sampled when the disease was refractory, from a patient treated with antithyroid drugs. All receptors derive from a female donor with Graves disease.

This clonotype was recorded only once. The V and J genes are TRBV29-1 and TRBJ2-7; TRBD1 is a possible D gene (6 bases). CDR3 size: 12 residues. Looked up from germline, CDR1 is SQVTM and CDR2 is ANQGSEA. Trimming cost V 7 bases and J 5 bases, with 15 bases left between them. The CDR3 DNA reads TGCAGCGCCTCAATTACAGGGAACGAGCAGTACTTC. It yields the protein CSASITGNEQYF.

For this clonotype: A much bigger clone sits one base away, suggesting this may be a read error. The chain employs TRBV11-2 and TRBJ2-7; D might be TRBD2 (5 bases). The V end was cut by 5 bases, the J end by 6 bases, with 11 bases between. The germline V gene has CDR1 SGHAT and CDR2 FQNNGV. This CDR3 comprises 12 residues. The CDR3 spells CASSDGGIEQYF. CDR3 sequence (DNA): TGTGCCAGCAGCGACGGAGGTATCGAGCAGTACTTC. The whole variable domain, filled in from reference TRBV11-2 and TRBJ2-7, reads EAGVAQSPRYKIIEKRQSVAFWCNPISGHATLYWYQQILGQGPKLLIQFQNNGVVDDSQLPKDRFSAERLKGVDSTLKIQPAKLEDSAVYLCASSDGGIEQYFGPGTRLTVT.

This clonotype was observed many times. The V gene is TRBV2, the J gene TRBJ1-1, with D possibly being TRBD1 (6 bases). This CDR3 comprises 13 residues. V lost 6 bases and J 4 bases, leaving 12 bases between the germline ends. CDR1 and CDR2 (germline): SNHLY, FYNNEI. CDR3 amino acids: CASRQGLGTEAFF. In DNA form, the CDR3 reads TGTGCCAGCAGGCAGGGGCTGGGCACTGAAGCTTTCTTT.

A few counts support this clonotype. The rearrangement links TRBV11-1 to TRBJ2-7, with TRBD2 matching 8 bases. In germline, CDR1 is SGHAT, CDR2 FQDESV (reference sequence). Unmatched junction bases numbered 8, after V lost 5 bases and J lost 2 bases. The CDR3 has 15 amino acids. The CDR3 bases are TGTGCCAGCAGCCCAGGGATAGCGGGGCCCTACGAGCAGTACTTC. As protein: CASSPGIAGPYEQYF.

The V gene is TRBV5-1, the J gene TRBJ1-5; the D is unclear. The CDR3 is 15 residues long. Germline values: CDR1 SGHRS, CDR2 YFSETQ. V gave up 1 base and J gave up 3 bases, with 11 bases separating them. The CDR3 nucleotides read TGCGCCAGCAGCTTGTCAGGAGGGTACAATCAGCCCCAGCATTTT. Amino acids: CASSLSGGYNQPQHF.